Listed below are T cell receptor beta chains from one sample, sequenced in a study of human T cells and chemical hapten exposure. TCRdb reprocessed the RACE reads with MiXCR, giving one entry per CDR3 protein. The data show roughly 100,000 distinct CDR3 sequences, approximately 10% seen once. The sequenced material came from whole blood. Every receptor here comes from a female donor in good health. Some clones in this sample may be carry-over from other donors' samples. The CDR3 runs from the conserved cysteine through the conserved F or W. D genes are given only for firm matches. Expanded clones get a size class; other rows say once, few or many, or leave the size out.

NA	NA	TRBV4-3	TRBJ2-7	TGCGCCAGCAGCCAAGATGGGGGCTACGAGCAGTACTTC	CASSQDGGYEQYF
few	NA	TRBV25-1	TRBJ1-1	TGTGCCAGCAGTGAGAAATGGGCTTTTGGGACTGAAGCTTTCTTT	CASSEKWAFGTEAFF
NA	NA	TRBV28	TRBJ1-1	TGTGCCAGCAGTCCCCCCCAGGGGTACACTGAAGCTTTCTTT	CASSPPQGYTEAFF
NA	NA	TRBV12-3/TRBV12-4	TRBJ1-4	TGTGCCAGCAGTTTCTTTGAGAATGAAAAACTGTTTTTT	CASSFFENEKLFF
NA	TRBD2	TRBV9	TRBJ2-3	TGTGCCAGCGGGGGACTAGCGGGTTCTAGCACAGATACGCAGTATTTT	CASGGLAGSSTDTQYF
few	TRBD1	TRBV10-3	TRBJ1-2	TGTGCCATCAGTGAGTCAGAGACAGGGGGAAATCACTATGGCTACACCTTC	CAISESETGGNHYGYTF
NA	NA	TRBV11-1	TRBJ1-5	TGTGCCAGCCGAATGTTTCAGCCCCAGCATTTT	CASRMFQPQHF
NA	NA	TRBV24-1	TRBJ2-2	TGTGCCACCAGTGAACGGGGACAGAACACCGGGGAGCTGTTTTTT	CATSERGQNTGELFF
NA	TRBD2	TRBV5-1	TRBJ2-4	TGCGCCAGCAGCTTTGCGGGAGAAAACATTCAGTACTTC	CASSFAGENIQYF
many	NA	TRBV11-2	TRBJ2-3	TGTGCCAGCGCCACGCCTGGGAATACGCAGTATTTT	CASATPGNTQYF
few	NA	TRBV20-1	TRBJ2-2	TGCAGTGCTAGAACAGGGACCACCGGGGAGCTGTTTTTT	CSARTGTTGELFF
NA	TRBD2	TRBV6-6	TRBJ2-1	TGTGCCAGCAGTTACCCTGGACTAGCGGGGTCCTACAATGAGCAGTTCTTC	CASSYPGLAGSYNEQFF
few	NA	TRBV5-6	TRBJ2-2	TGTGCCAGCAGCTTGGGGGCTAGCGTCATCGGGGAGCTGTTTTTT	CASSLGASVIGELFF
few	TRBD2	TRBV20-1	TRBJ2-1	TGCAGTGCGAGACCGCCGGGAGCGGGACCTTACAATGAGCAGTTCTTC	CSARPPGAGPYNEQFF
few	NA	TRBV20-1	TRBJ1-5	TGCAGTGCTAGTGAGGGGTATTGGGGCAATCAGCCCCAGCATTTT	CSASEGYWGNQPQHF
NA	TRBD1	TRBV27	TRBJ2-7	TGTGCCAGCAGGATTGGACAGGGGGCTTACGAGCAGTACTTC	CASRIGQGAYEQYF
many	NA	TRBV4-2	TRBJ1-4	TGTGCCAGCAGCCAAGTTGGGGGGGAAAAACTGTTTTTT	CASSQVGGEKLFF
many	TRBD1	TRBV3-1	TRBJ1-4	TGTGCCAGCAGCCAAACCGGGACAGCGGGTGAAAAACTGTTTTTT	CASSQTGTAGEKLFF
few	NA	TRBV2	TRBJ1-3	TGTGCCAGCAGTCTTGGGGGAGCCAACACCATATATTTT	CASSLGGANTIYF
few	NA	TRBV7-2	TRBJ1-4	TGTGCCAGCAGCTTAGCTGGGAGGGAAAAACTGTTTTTT	CASSLAGREKLFF
few	NA	TRBV6-5	TRBJ2-1	TGTGCCAGCAGTTACTCGAGGGGCTCCTACAATGAGCAGTTCTTC	CASSYSRGSYNEQFF
NA	TRBD2	TRBV5-1	TRBJ2-1	TGCGCCAGCAGCGAACTAGCGGGAGTTTCCGGTGAGCAGTTCTTC	CASSELAGVSGEQFF
NA	NA	TRBV28	TRBJ2-2	TGTGCCAGCAGTTTGGAGGCAGGGTACAACACCGGGGAGCTGTTTTTT	CASSLEAGYNTGELFF
many	TRBD2	TRBV20-1	TRBJ2-3	TGCAGTGCTAGAAATTTCGCGGGAGAGACAGATACGCAGTATTTT	CSARNFAGETDTQYF
many	TRBD1	TRBV6-6	TRBJ1-1	TGTGCCAGCAGGCCGACAGGGGTAGGGACTGAAGCTTTCTTT	CASRPTGVGTEAFF
few	NA	TRBV18	TRBJ2-3	TGTGCCAGCTCACCCCTGGCGGCAAGGAGTGGAGATACGCAGTATTTT	CASSPLAARSGDTQYF
few	NA	TRBV2	TRBJ2-1	TGTGCCAGCAGTGAACCCTATGACAGGTCAAAATCCTACAATGAGCAGTTCTTC	CASSEPYDRSKSYNEQFF
NA	NA	TRBV30	TRBJ1-2	TGTGCCTTCTCGGGCCTCCGCTATGGCTACACCTTC	CAFSGLRYGYTF
NA	NA	TRBV28	TRBJ1-3	TGTGCCAGCAGGTTATTTAACACCATATATTTT	CASRLFNTIYF
NA	TRBD1	TRBV28	TRBJ2-6	TGTGCCAGCAGCCGCCGACAGGGCGAGGGGTCTGGGGCCAACGTCCTGGCTTTC	CASSRRQGEGSGANVLAF
many	NA	TRBV7-9	TRBJ1-5	TGTGCCAGCAGGGGTGGGGACTATCAGCCCCAGCATTTT	CASRGGDYQPQHF